This TCR beta chain was captured by sequencing in a study of regulatory T cells in long-lasting Graves disease. Building the TCR beta libraries relied on iRepertoire HTBI primers, and CDR3 regions underwent Arm-PCR. TCRdb called the multiplex PCR reads again in MiXCR, with one record for every CDR3 protein. Here the sample spans 400,000 to 500,000 distinct CDR3 sequences, about 15% being singletons. CDR1 and CDR2 (germline): MDHEN, SYDVKM. After removal of 5 bases from V and 7 bases from J, the junction contained 9 bases not matched to a gene. The CDR3 spans 17 residues. Concerning this clonotype: What it binds is unknown.

Described time point: newly diagnosed GD, antithyroid drugs for less than 3 months. From PBMCs, RNA was extracted and then used to make the TCR library. Study findings and constraints: Favoring TRBV28, TRBJ1-2 and TRBJ2-5 was a feature seen in persistent disease.

This same sample was also part of a study on T cells in Graves' hyperthyroidism and ophthalmopathy. As reported in that work: Orbital computed tomography and thyroid ultrasound, together with serum TRAb and thyroxine and clinical symptoms, were used for diagnoses. Primed by the HTBI set, a first-round RT-PCR was run on the TCR CDR3.

The chain couples TRBV28 to TRBJ2-2; TRBD2 agrees at 14 bases. The sequence was obtained from a woman aged 18-29 years with Graves disease. The material sequenced was peripheral blood mononuclear cells (PBMCs), taken at new diagnosis, from a patient treated with antithyroid drugs. CDR3 in amino acids: CASSPKTSGRAGGELFF. CDR3 DNA: TGTGCCAGCAGTCCCAAGACTAGCGGGAGGGCGGGCGGGGAGCTGTTTTTT.